A single T cell receptor beta chain is shown here with its context. V trimming: 0 bases; J trimming: 0 bases; junction bases outside the gene matches: 9. The CDR3 has 18 residues. Germline V gene lookup returns CDR1 LGHDT and CDR2 YNNKEL (reference sequence). In the original workflow: Reference gene primer amplification yielded estimated nucleated cell counts. Assay: immunoSEQ multiplex PCR; the TCRdb copy retains only in-frame clones and omits some. D and trimming were read from the DNA, whereas the V and J calls and clone size are those reported in that table. Of some 310,000 clones listed, around 86% are singletons. The entry originates in a study of blood T cell repertoires in COVID-19. About the research overall: Some COVID-19 samples were acute and others convalescent; all came from the United States, Italy and Spain.

Sequenced input: peripheral blood. V is TRBV3-1 (or the pseudogene TRBV3-2) and J is TRBJ2-7; 9 bases fit TRBD2. The TCR originated in a man over 45 with active or convalescent COVID-19. Here the CDR3 DNA reads TGTGCCAGCAGCCAAGATCGTACTAGCGGGTGGGCCTCCTACGAGCAGTACTTC. Amino acids: CASSQDRTSGWASYEQYF.